Below, 25 T cell receptor beta chains from the same sample are listed, as sequenced in a study of response to subunit inactivated influenza vaccine (dated by TCRdb to 2017 to 2018). Libraries were constructed by RT-PCR. This sample was sequenced with an Illumina HiSeq 2500. TCRdb reworked the public reads: Q25 trimming with fastp, MiXCR clone assembly, productive beta chains retained. A single entry per CDR3 protein holds the most common genes and DNA from its merged rows. This sample is represented by about 650,000 distinct CDR3 sequences; 14% of them were singletons. Clones ranked in the top ten supply less than 8.5% of the sample. Sequencing used PBMCs from blood, obtained 14 to 15 days before vaccination. The receptors stem from a man aged 45-60 years who received an inactivated influenza vaccine. Donor details come from another sample of the same person, matched by shared clones.

This clonotype was counted a few times. The chain has TRBV15 and TRBJ2-3, with 8 bases that match TRBD1. From germline, CDR1 is LNHNV and CDR2 YYDKDF (reference sequence). Trimming cost V 7 bases and J 0 bases; bases outside gene matches: 15. This CDR3 is 18 amino acids long. CDR3 sequence: CATTAQPDRGFSTDTQYF. CDR3 nucleotide sequence: TGTGCCACCACCGCACAACCTGACAGGGGCTTTAGCACAGATACGCAGTATTTT.

This clonotype was observed a few times. The chain couples TRBV10-2 to TRBJ2-7; TRBD2 agrees at 10 bases. CDR3 length: 14 amino acids. The V gene's germline CDR1 is WSHSY and CDR2 SAAADI. Germline trimming cut 6 bases from V and 7 bases from J; bases unmatched to any gene: 9. CDR3 in amino acids: CASRRTSGPGEQYF. For the CDR3, the DNA is TGCGCCAGCAGGCGGACTAGCGGTCCGGGGGAGCAGTACTTC.

The V gene is TRBV7-2, the J gene TRBJ2-1; 8 positions agree with TRBD2. The CDR3 loop spans 14 amino acids. Germline CDR1 is SGHTA and CDR2 is FQGNSA. V shed 10 bases, J shed 5 bases, and the junction held 10 bases outside the gene matches. The CDR3 loop is CATAGQRGHNEQFF. The CDR3 DNA follows: TGTGCCACCGCAGGGCAGCGGGGGCACAATGAGCAGTTCTTC.

The CDR3 here is CASTPGGGHTYEQYF. CDR3 sequence (DNA): TGTGCCAGCACCCCAGGGGGCGGGCATACCTACGAGCAGTACTTC. This sequence joins TRBV6-2 or TRBV6-3 and TRBJ2-7, with 8 positions matching TRBD1. The CDR3 length is 15 residues. Trimming removed 7 bases from V and 2 bases from J; junction bases left unmatched: 10. Germline loops: CDR1 MNHEY, CDR2 SVGEGT.

The V gene is TRBV18, the J gene TRBJ1-1; D gene uncertain. V shed 7 bases and J shed 3 bases, with 15 bases lying between them. The V gene's germline CDR1 is KGHSH and CDR2 LQKENI. This CDR3 has 14 amino acids. CDR3 DNA: TGTGCCAGCTACCGGGCCCCCGGGGACACTGAAGCTTTCTTT. It specifies CASYRAPGDTEAFF.

This clonotype was seen a few times. The gene calls are TRBV4-3 and TRBJ2-2; TRBD2 aligns across 7 bases. There are 15 residues in the CDR3. V lost 0 bases and J lost 5; bases outside the gene matches: 3. Germline lookup yields CDR1 LGHNA and CDR2 YSLEER. CDR3 nucleotide sequence: TGCGCCAGCAGCCAAGACGACGGGAGGACCGGGGAGCTGTTTTTT. Residues: CASSQDDGRTGELFF.

The sample holds a few counts of this clonotype. The J gene is TRBJ2-5, the V gene TRBV4-1; D might be TRBD2 (6 bases). With 4 bases removed from V and 0 bases from J, the gap between germline ends came to 15 bases. This CDR3 is 16 amino acids long. Germline V CDR1 and CDR2: MGHRA, YSYEKL. The CDR3 DNA is TGCGCCAGCAGCCGGGAAGGGACTGCGTACCAAGAGACCCAGTACTTC. Protein: CASSREGTAYQETQYF.

This clonotype appeared a few times. The chain carries TRBV21-1 and TRBJ2-2; the DNA was not compared with TRBD1, the D call given in the table. TRBV21-1 is assigned pseudogene status. The CDR3 is 18 residues long. The DNA of the CDR3 is TGTGCCAGCAGCAAACAGGGGCAGGGGGCGTCGAACACCGGGGAGCTGTTTTTT. Protein: CASSKQGQGASNTGELFF.

In this sample, this clonotype turned up a few times. The gene calls are TRBV2 and TRBJ2-6; 8 nucleotides align to TRBD1. V shed 5 bases and J 0 bases; nucleotides not matched to a gene: 9. This CDR3 contains 18 residues. Germline assignment: CDR1 SNHLY and CDR2 FYNNEI. In DNA, the CDR3 is TGTGCCAGCAGTTCGTTGGGGGACAGGAGCTCTGGGGCCAACGTCCTGACTTTC. The encoded protein is CASSSLGDRSSGANVLTF.

The chain uses TRBV6-1 and TRBJ2-2; 10 bases are a match to TRBD2. The CDR3 is 20 amino acids. Germline V gene lookup returns CDR1 MNHNS and CDR2 SASEGT. With V trimmed by 6 bases and J by 4 bases, 20 bases remained unmatched. CDR3 sequence reads: CASSSPGTGLAGVITGELFF. The CDR3 nucleotides are TGTGCCAGCAGCTCACCCGGGACAGGCCTAGCGGGAGTCATCACCGGGGAGCTGTTTTTT.

The chain carries TRBV5-1 and TRBJ2-3, with 10 bases fitting TRBD2. Unmatched junction bases numbered 3, after V lost 3 bases and J lost 5 bases. Looked up from germline, CDR1 is SGHRS and CDR2 is YFSETQ. The CDR3 is 14 amino acids. The CDR3 region has the DNA TGCGCCAGCAGCTCCACTAGCGGGGTAGATACGCAGTATTTT. It translates to CASSSTSGVDTQYF.

Many counts were recorded for this clonotype. Germline and junction disagree at one end, which may indicate a read error. V gene TRBV5-1 combines with J gene TRBJ2-7, with D uncertain. Germline V gene lookup returns CDR1 SGHRS and CDR2 YFSETQ. This CDR3 region has 15 residues. This CDR3 is CASSLESGSSYEQYF. CDR3 DNA sequence: TGTGCCAGCAGTTTGGAATCTGGTAGCTCCTACGAGCAGTACTTC. The entire variable domain, with the rest obtained from reference TRBV5-1 and TRBJ2-7, is as follows: KAGVTQTPRYLIKTRGQQVTLSCSPISGHRSVSWYQQTPGQGLQFLFEYFSETQRNKGNFPGRFSGRQFSNSRSEMNVSTLELGDSALYLCASSLESGSSYEQYFGPGTRLTVT.

This clonotype was observed a handful of times. The genes are TRBV7-2 and TRBJ2-5, with a weak D call TRBD2 (6 bases). V gave up 5 bases and J gave up 4 bases, with 14 bases separating them. Germline CDR1 is SGHTA and CDR2 is FQGNSA. The CDR3 is made up of 14 amino acids. CDR3 loop: CASSPVRRGETQYF. The CDR3 DNA reads as TGTGCCAGCAGCCCAGTGAGGAGGGGAGAGACCCAGTACTTC.

J is TRBJ2-6 and V is TRBV29-1, with D hard to call. Trimming left V 5 bases short and J 2 bases short, with 7 bases between. This CDR3 comprises 13 residues. CDR1 and CDR2 (germline): SQVTM, ANQGSEA. The CDR3 DNA reads TGCAGCGTTTCTCCTCCTGGGGCCAACGTCCTGACTTTC. Residues: CSVSPPGANVLTF. The full variable domain, completed using reference TRBV29-1 and TRBJ2-6, is SAVISQKPSRDICQRGTSLTIQCQVDSQVTMMFWYRQQPGQSLTLIATANQGSEATYESGFVIDKFPISRPNLTFSTLTVSNMSPEDSSIYLCSVSPPGANVLTFGAGSRLTVL.

This clonotype was counted ten times or more. The chain links TRBV28 to TRBJ2-3, with D unclear. Germline-derived CDR1 and CDR2 are MDHEN and SYDVKM. There are 12 residues in the CDR3. Deletions cut 6 bases from V and 6 bases from J, with 10 bases between. CDR3 sequence: CASRDPRDTQYF. The CDR3 DNA is TGTGCCAGCAGGGACCCCCGGGATACGCAGTATTTT.

This clonotype has only a few counts. The V gene is TRBV4-1, the J gene TRBJ2-2, with 12 positions matching TRBD1. The V gene end was trimmed by 1 base and the J gene end by 4 bases; junction bases not matched to a gene: 7. CDR1 and CDR2 from the germline V gene are MGHRA and YSYEKL. The CDR3 length is 18 residues. CDR3 DNA sequence: TGCGCCAGCAGCCAAGGACCGGGACAGGGGGCGATCACCGGGGAGCTGTTTTTT. Translation: CASSQGPGQGAITGELFF.

This clonotype has just a few counts. This chain joins TRBV4-1 and TRBJ1-2; 7 bases agree with TRBD1. Trimming cost V 3 bases and J 4 bases; bases outside gene matches: 14. Germline CDR1 and CDR2: MGHRA and YSYEKL. The CDR3 extends over 17 amino acids. CDR3 sequence reads: CASSQTLPGQVTYGYTF. DNA for the CDR3: TGCGCCAGCAGCCAGACTTTACCTGGACAGGTTACCTATGGCTACACCTTC.

This clonotype appeared a few times. V usage is TRBV6-5 and J usage is TRBJ1-1, with a weak D call TRBD1 (5 bases). The V gene lost 1 base and the J gene lost 6 bases, with 12 bases spanning the gap. CDR3 length equals 14 residues. Germline CDR1 reads MNHEY; CDR2 reads SVGAGI. The CDR3 is CASSYFGHLAEAFF. CDR3 in DNA: TGTGCCAGCAGTTACTTCGGACATCTAGCTGAAGCTTTCTTT.

Many counts were recorded for this clonotype. The chain uses TRBV20-1 and TRBJ1-1; TRBD1 is a possible D gene (5 bases). Germline CDR1 and CDR2: DFQATT and SNEGSKA (reference sequence). The CDR3 length is 13 residues. Trimming removed 4 bases at V and 2 bases at J, with 11 bases between. The CDR3 sequence: CSATWGGNTEAFF. In DNA form, the CDR3 reads TGCAGTGCTACGTGGGGGGGAAACACTGAAGCTTTCTTT.

This chain joins TRBV10-3 and TRBJ2-3; 7 nucleotides agree with TRBD2. The germline V gene has CDR1 ENHRY and CDR2 SYGVKD. This CDR3 spans 11 amino acids. J gave up 10 bases and V 6 bases, and 4 bases lay outside the gene matches. DNA of the CDR3: TGTGCCATCAGCGGACTAGAGGCGCAGTATTTT. Amino acids: CAISGLEAQYF.

This clonotype was picked up a small number of times. This chain links TRBV29-1 with TRBJ1-2; TRBD1 agrees at 7 bases. V dropped 4 bases and J dropped 7; count of bases not matched to a gene: 9. CDR1 and CDR2 (germline): SQVTM, ANQGSEA. The CDR3 loop spans 13 amino acids. The CDR3 protein is CSVGDSFGGGYTF. In DNA form, the CDR3 reads TGCAGCGTTGGGGACAGCTTTGGCGGTGGCTACACCTTC.

This chain links TRBV14 with TRBJ2-1; 7 bases line up with TRBD1. J gave up 0 bases and V 1 base, and 3 bases lay outside the gene matches. The CDR3 is 16 residues long. Germline CDR1 reads SGHDN; CDR2 reads FVKESK. The CDR3 nucleotides are TGTGCCAGCAGCCAAGCGACAGGGCTCTCCTACAATGAGCAGTTCTTC. Its protein is CASSQATGLSYNEQFF.

This clonotype was counted a few times. The chain employs TRBV15 and TRBJ1-1, with D uncertain. The CDR3 spans 15 residues. The germline CDR1 and CDR2 sequences are LNHNV and YYDKDF (reference sequence). Trimming pared 0 bases from V and 2 bases from J, leaving 10 bases between. Here the CDR3 reads CATSRDLLENTEAFF. The CDR3 coding sequence is TGTGCCACCAGCAGAGATTTGCTAGAAAACACTGAAGCTTTCTTT.

This clonotype showed up just a few times. The rearrangement joins TRBV4-1 to TRBJ2-1; 11 bases are shared with TRBD2. The length of the CDR3 is 16 residues. With 3 bases clipped from V and 3 bases from J, the junction kept 4 bases outside the gene matches. Germline assignment: CDR1 MGHRA and CDR2 YSYEKL. In nucleotides, the CDR3 is TGCGCCAGCAGCCACCCGACTAGCGGGGTCTACAATGAGCAGTTCTTC. Its protein is CASSHPTSGVYNEQFF.

The V call is TRBV24-1, the J call TRBJ2-1; 8 bases are a match to TRBD2. The ends lost 4 bases at V and 6 bases at J; junction bases unmatched: 16. The CDR3 sequence is 18 residues long. From germline, CDR1 is KGHDR and CDR2 SFDVKD. The CDR3, as DNA: TGTGCCACCAGTGACCCCTCGCCGGCGGGAGGATCAGGCAATGAGCAGTTCTTC. This translates into CATSDPSPAGGSGNEQFF.